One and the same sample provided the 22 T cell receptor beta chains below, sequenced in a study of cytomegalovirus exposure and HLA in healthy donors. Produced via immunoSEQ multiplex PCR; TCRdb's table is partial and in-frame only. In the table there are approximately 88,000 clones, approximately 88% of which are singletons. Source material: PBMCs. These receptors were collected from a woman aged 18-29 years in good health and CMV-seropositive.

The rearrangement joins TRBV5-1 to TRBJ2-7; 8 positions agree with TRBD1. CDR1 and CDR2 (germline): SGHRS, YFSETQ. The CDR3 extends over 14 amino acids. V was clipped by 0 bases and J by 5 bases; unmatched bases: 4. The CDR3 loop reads CASSLGQGANEQYF. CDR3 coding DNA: TGCGCCAGCAGCTTGGGCCAGGGGGCCAACGAGCAGTACTTC.

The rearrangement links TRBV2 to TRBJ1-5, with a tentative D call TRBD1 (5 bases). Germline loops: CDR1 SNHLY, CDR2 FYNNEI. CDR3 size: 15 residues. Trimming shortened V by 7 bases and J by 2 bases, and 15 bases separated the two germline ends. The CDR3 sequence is CASTQGNFGNQPQHF. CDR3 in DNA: TGTGCCAGCACCCAGGGAAACTTTGGCAATCAGCCCCAGCATTTT.

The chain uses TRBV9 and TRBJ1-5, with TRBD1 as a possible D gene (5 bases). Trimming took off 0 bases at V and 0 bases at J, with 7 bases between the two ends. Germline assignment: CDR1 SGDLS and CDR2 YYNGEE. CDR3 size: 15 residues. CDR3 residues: CASSVAGGSNQPQHF. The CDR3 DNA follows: TGTGCCAGCAGCGTAGCGGGGGGTAGCAATCAGCCCCAGCATTTT.

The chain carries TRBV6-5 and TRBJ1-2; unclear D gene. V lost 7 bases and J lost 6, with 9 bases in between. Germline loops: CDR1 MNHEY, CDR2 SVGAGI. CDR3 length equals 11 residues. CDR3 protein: CASISPDGYTF. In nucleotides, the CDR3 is TGTGCCAGCATTTCCCCCGATGGCTACACCTTC.

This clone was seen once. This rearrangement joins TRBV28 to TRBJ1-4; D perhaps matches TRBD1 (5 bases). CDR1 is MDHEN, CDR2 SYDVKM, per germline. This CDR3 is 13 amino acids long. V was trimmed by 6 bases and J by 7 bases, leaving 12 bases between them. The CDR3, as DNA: TGTGCCAGCAGCCTCCCCGGGGGTGAAAAACTGTTTTTT. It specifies CASSLPGGEKLFF.

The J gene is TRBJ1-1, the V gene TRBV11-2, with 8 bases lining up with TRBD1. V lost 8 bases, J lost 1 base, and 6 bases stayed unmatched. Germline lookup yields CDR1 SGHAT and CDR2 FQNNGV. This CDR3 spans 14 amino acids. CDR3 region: CASGGQGWNTEAFF. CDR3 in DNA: TGTGCCAGCGGCGGACAGGGTTGGAACACTGAAGCTTTCTTT.

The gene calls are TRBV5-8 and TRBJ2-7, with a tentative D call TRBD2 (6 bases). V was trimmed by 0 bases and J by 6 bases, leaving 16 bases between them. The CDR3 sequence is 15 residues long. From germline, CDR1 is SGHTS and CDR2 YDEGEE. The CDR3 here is CASSLAWGTFSEQYF. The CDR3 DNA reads TGTGCCAGCAGCTTGGCTTGGGGGACTTTCTCCGAGCAGTACTTC.

CDR3 in DNA: TGTGCCAGCTCACCACCCAGGGGGACCAATGAGCAGTTCTTC. Translated: CASSPPRGTNEQFF. The chain is built from TRBV18 and TRBJ2-1; 7 bases are shared with TRBD1. This CDR3 has 14 residues. Germline CDR1 reads KGHSH; CDR2 reads LQKENI. The ends lost 0 bases at V and 6 bases at J; junction bases unmatched: 2.

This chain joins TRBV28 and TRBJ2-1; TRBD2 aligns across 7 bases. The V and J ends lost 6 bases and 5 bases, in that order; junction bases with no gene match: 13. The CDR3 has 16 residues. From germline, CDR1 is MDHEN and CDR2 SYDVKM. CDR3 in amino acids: CASSPFSSGTHNEQFF. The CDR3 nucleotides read TGTGCCAGCAGCCCCTTCTCGAGCGGGACCCACAATGAGCAGTTCTTC.

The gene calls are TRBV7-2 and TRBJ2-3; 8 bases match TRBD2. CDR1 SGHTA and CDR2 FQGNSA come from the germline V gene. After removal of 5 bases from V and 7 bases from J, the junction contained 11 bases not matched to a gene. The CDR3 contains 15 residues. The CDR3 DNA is TGTGCCAGCAGCCCAGGGGCGGGGGGACCCAATACGCAGTATTTT. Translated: CASSPGAGGPNTQYF.

The CDR3 spells CASGGQGAEKLFF. CDR3 nucleotides: TGCGCCAGCGGAGGACAGGGGGCGGAAAAACTGTTTTTT. This chain connects TRBV10-2 to TRBJ1-4; TRBD1 aligns across 11 bases. The CDR3 has 13 amino acids. Germline lookup yields CDR1 WSHSY and CDR2 SAAADI. J gave up 8 bases and V 8 bases, and 4 bases lay outside the gene matches.

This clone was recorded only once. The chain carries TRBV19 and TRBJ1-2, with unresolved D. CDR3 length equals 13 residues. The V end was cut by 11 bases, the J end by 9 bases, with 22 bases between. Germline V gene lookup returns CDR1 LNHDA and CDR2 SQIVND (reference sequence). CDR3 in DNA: TGTGCCTCCTCCTGGGAGGAGGGCGGGAGCTACACCTTC. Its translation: CASSWEEGGSYTF.

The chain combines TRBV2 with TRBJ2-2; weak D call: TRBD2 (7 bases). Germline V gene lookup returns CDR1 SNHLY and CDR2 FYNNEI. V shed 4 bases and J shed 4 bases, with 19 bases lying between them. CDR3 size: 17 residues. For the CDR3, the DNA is TGTGCCAGCAGTGGCCCCTGGGGGGGGGCCGGCACCGGGGAGCTGTTTTTT. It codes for CASSGPWGGAGTGELFF.

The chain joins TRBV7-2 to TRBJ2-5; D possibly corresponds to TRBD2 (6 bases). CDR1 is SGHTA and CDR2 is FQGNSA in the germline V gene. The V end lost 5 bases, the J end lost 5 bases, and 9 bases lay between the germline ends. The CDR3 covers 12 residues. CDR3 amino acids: CASSRGGETQYF. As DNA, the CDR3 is TGTGCCAGCAGCCGTGGAGGGGAGACCCAGTACTTC.

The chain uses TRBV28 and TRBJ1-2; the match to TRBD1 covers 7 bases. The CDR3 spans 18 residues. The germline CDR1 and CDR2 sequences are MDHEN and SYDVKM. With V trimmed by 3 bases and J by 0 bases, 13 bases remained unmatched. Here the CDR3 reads CASSLPHDRAGANYGYTF. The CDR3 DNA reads TGTGCCAGCAGTTTGCCCCACGACAGGGCAGGAGCTAACTATGGCTACACCTTC.

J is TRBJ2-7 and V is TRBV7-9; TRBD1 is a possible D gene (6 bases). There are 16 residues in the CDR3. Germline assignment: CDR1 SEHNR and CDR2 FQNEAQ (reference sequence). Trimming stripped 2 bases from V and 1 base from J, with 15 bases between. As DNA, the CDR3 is TGTGCCAGCAGCTTAACCACAGGGATTACTTCCTACGAGCAGTACTTC. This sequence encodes CASSLTTGITSYEQYF.

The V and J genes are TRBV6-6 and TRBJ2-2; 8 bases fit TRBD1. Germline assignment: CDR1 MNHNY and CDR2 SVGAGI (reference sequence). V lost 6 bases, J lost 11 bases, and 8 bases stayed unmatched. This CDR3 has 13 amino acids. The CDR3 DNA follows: TGTGCCAGCAGCCACCGGACAGGGAATGAGCTGTTTTTT. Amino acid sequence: CASSHRTGNELFF.

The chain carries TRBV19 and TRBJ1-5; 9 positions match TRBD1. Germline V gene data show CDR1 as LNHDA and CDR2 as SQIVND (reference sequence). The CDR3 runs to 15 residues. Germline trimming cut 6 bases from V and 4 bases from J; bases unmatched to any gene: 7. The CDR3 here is CASSGTGGRNQPQHF. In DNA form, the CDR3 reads TGTGCCAGTAGCGGAACAGGGGGCAGGAATCAGCCCCAGCATTTT.

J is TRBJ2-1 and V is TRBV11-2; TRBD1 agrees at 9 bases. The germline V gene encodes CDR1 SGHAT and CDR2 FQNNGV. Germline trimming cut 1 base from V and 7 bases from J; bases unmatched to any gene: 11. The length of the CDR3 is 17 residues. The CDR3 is CASSLVPNRGLSNEQFF. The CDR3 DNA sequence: TGTGCCAGCAGCTTAGTCCCTAACAGGGGGCTTAGTAATGAGCAGTTCTTC.

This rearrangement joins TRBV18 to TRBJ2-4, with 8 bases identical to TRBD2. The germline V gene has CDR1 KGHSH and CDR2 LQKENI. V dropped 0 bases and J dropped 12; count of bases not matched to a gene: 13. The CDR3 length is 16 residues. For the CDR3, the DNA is TGTGCCAGCTCACCACCGGGACTAGTGGACCAAGGGGGTCAGTACTTC. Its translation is CASSPPGLVDQGGQYF.

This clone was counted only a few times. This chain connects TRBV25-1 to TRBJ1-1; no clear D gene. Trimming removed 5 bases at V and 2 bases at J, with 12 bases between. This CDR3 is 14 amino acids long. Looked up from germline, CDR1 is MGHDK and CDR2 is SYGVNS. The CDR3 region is CASSRAGGNTEAFF. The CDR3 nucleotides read TGTGCCAGCAGTAGGGCAGGAGGAAACACTGAAGCTTTCTTT.

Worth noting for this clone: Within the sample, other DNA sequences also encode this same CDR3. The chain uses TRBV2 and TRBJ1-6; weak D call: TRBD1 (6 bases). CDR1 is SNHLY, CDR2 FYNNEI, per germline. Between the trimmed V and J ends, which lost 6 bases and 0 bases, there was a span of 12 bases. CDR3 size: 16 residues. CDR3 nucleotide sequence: TGTGCCAGCAGAGACAGGATCAGCTCCTATAATTCACCCCTCCACTTT. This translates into CASRDRISSYNSPLHF.